This TCR beta chain was identified during a study of radiotherapy plus CTLA-4 blockade in lung cancer. For the study at large: Objective responses occurred in roughly 20% of patients; over 30% had disease control. General study results and limits: Early blood T cell clone changes and increased post-radiation serum interferon-beta were reportedly the strongest response predictors. Tumor-origin TCR clones grew in blood after radiotherapy plus ipilimumab.

Method: immunoSEQ multiplex PCR; TCRdb's copy keeps in-frame clones and lacks some. The repertoire holds under 20,000 clones, approximately 85% seen once, with about a quarter in the top ten. As concerns this clone: Antigen specificity is unknown.

Focal radiation plus CTLA-4 blockade with ipilimumab was administered to patients who had chemo-refractory metastatic non-small-cell lung cancer. The CDR3 extends over 15 amino acids. Germline V lookup: CDR1 MGHRA, CDR2 YSYEKL. V and J are TRBV4-1 and TRBJ2-5; 8 nucleotides align to TRBD2. The better agreement between TRBJ2-7 and the DNA end casts doubt on the J call. The source was peripheral blood, collected from a patient treated with radiotherapy plus ipilimumab. The sequence came from a human donor with non-small cell lung cancer whose response to radiotherapy plus ipilimumab could not be evaluated. The CDR3 DNA sequence: TGCGCCAGCAGCCAAGGGCTAGCGGGTGGGGGCGAGCAGTACTTC. Amino acid sequence: CASSQGLAGGGEQYF.